A selection of T cell receptor beta chains follows, all from one sample in a study of resident and recirculating memory T cells in vitiligo. TCRdb's table, derived via immunoSEQ multiplex PCR, lists solely in-frame clones and lacks some. The table lists tens of thousands of clones, approximately 90% of them singletons. The sequencing input was blood. These receptors all stem from a male donor with vitiligo. The CDR3 runs from the conserved cysteine through the conserved F or W. The order of the fields is V gene, D gene, J gene, clone size, CDR3 protein, CDR3 DNA. D genes are given only for firm matches. Size tells how often a clone was seen (once, few, many) or the class of an expanded clone, and some rows leave it out.

v_call: TRBV4-3; d_call: -; j_call: TRBJ1-1; clone_size: -; cdr3_aa: CASSQSIRVGEAFF; cdr3_nt: TGCGCCAGCAGCCAATCGATTCGAGTTGGTGAAGCTTTCTTT
v_call: TRBV4-3; d_call: TRBD1; j_call: TRBJ2-3; clone_size: -; cdr3_aa: CASSQGDRATDTQYF; cdr3_nt: TGCGCCAGCAGCCAAGGTGACAGGGCCACAGATACGCAGTATTTT
v_call: TRBV27; d_call: -; j_call: TRBJ2-1; clone_size: -; cdr3_aa: CASSLFGSRSLNEQFF; cdr3_nt: TGTGCCAGCAGTTTATTCGGGTCAAGGTCCCTCAATGAGCAGTTCTTC
v_call: TRBV4-1; d_call: TRBD1; j_call: TRBJ1-5; clone_size: -; cdr3_aa: CASSQPGQGFRQPQHF; cdr3_nt: TGCGCCAGCAGCCAACCGGGACAGGGCTTTCGTCAGCCCCAGCATTTT
v_call: TRBV4-3; d_call: TRBD2; j_call: TRBJ2-1; clone_size: -; cdr3_aa: CASSQGISGSYNEQFF; cdr3_nt: TGCGCCAGCAGCCAAGGTATTAGCGGGAGTTACAATGAGCAGTTCTTC
v_call: TRBV11-3; d_call: -; j_call: TRBJ2-7; clone_size: -; cdr3_aa: CASSLGQRFGQYF; cdr3_nt: TGTGCCAGCAGCCTTGGACAGCGTTTTGGGCAGTACTTC
v_call: TRBV19; d_call: TRBD2; j_call: TRBJ2-7; clone_size: -; cdr3_aa: CASSSWAGAYEQYF; cdr3_nt: TGTGCCAGTAGTAGCTGGGCGGGGGCCTACGAGCAGTACTTC
v_call: TRBV4-3; d_call: -; j_call: TRBJ2-2; clone_size: -; cdr3_aa: CASSQILEAGELFF; cdr3_nt: TGCGCCAGCAGCCAAATCCTAGAAGCCGGGGAGCTGTTTTTT
v_call: TRBV7-9; d_call: TRBD1; j_call: TRBJ2-1; clone_size: -; cdr3_aa: CASSYGNRGDEQFF; cdr3_nt: TGTGCCAGCAGCTACGGAAACAGGGGTGATGAGCAGTTCTTC
v_call: TRBV7-3; d_call: -; j_call: TRBJ2-3; clone_size: -; cdr3_aa: CASSLGGRSDTQYF; cdr3_nt: TGTGCCAGCAGCTTAGGAGGGAGGTCGGATACGCAGTATTTT
v_call: TRBV10-1; d_call: TRBD1; j_call: TRBJ2-3; clone_size: -; cdr3_aa: CASSESAGQGITDTQYF; cdr3_nt: TGCGCCAGCAGTGAGTCCGCGGGACAGGGTATCACAGATACGCAGTATTTT
v_call: TRBV27; d_call: -; j_call: TRBJ2-7; clone_size: -; cdr3_aa: CASSLRAPGATFDEQYF; cdr3_nt: TGTGCCAGCAGTCTCAGGGCCCCAGGGGCTACCTTTGACGAGCAGTACTTC
v_call: TRBV28; d_call: TRBD2; j_call: TRBJ2-7; clone_size: -; cdr3_aa: CASSATSGRASYEQYF; cdr3_nt: TGTGCCAGCAGTGCCACTAGCGGGAGGGCGTCCTACGAGCAGTACTTC
v_call: TRBV5-5; d_call: -; j_call: TRBJ2-2; clone_size: -; cdr3_aa: CASSLRASDTGELFF; cdr3_nt: TGTGCCAGCAGTCTCAGGGCGTCGGACACCGGGGAGCTGTTTTTT
v_call: TRBV23-1; d_call: TRBD2; j_call: TRBJ2-2; clone_size: -; cdr3_aa: CASSQSRPSGAYYGELFF; cdr3_nt: TGCGCCAGCAGTCAATCTCGTCCAAGCGGGGCCTACTACGGGGAGCTGTTTTTT
v_call: TRBV30; d_call: -; j_call: TRBJ2-1; clone_size: -; cdr3_aa: CAWSEGVAYNEQFF; cdr3_nt: TGTGCCTGGAGCGAAGGGGTCGCCTACAATGAGCAGTTCTTC
v_call: TRBV25-1; d_call: TRBD2; j_call: TRBJ2-1; clone_size: -; cdr3_aa: CASSVGASGSLSYNEQFF; cdr3_nt: TGTGCCAGCAGTGTAGGGGCTAGCGGGTCACTCTCCTACAATGAGCAGTTCTTC
v_call: TRBV7-9; d_call: TRBD1; j_call: TRBJ1-1; clone_size: -; cdr3_aa: CASSRDRGTEAFF; cdr3_nt: TGTGCCAGCAGCCGGGACAGGGGCACTGAAGCTTTCTTT
v_call: TRBV20-1; d_call: -; j_call: TRBJ2-3; clone_size: -; cdr3_aa: CSARAGSAQYF; cdr3_nt: TGCAGTGCTAGAGCCGGGAGCGCGCAGTATTTT
v_call: TRBV10-2; d_call: TRBD2; j_call: TRBJ2-1; clone_size: -; cdr3_aa: CASSVTSGSYNEQFF; cdr3_nt: TGCGCCAGCAGTGTAACCAGCGGGAGCTACAATGAGCAGTTCTTC
v_call: TRBV7-7; d_call: TRBD2; j_call: TRBJ2-2; clone_size: -; cdr3_aa: CASRRSGSDGELFF; cdr3_nt: TGTGCCAGTCGGCGTAGCGGGAGTGACGGGGAGCTGTTTTTT
v_call: TRBV5-1; d_call: TRBD2; j_call: TRBJ2-1; clone_size: -; cdr3_aa: CASSPGLAGPYNEQFF; cdr3_nt: TGCGCCAGCAGCCCAGGACTAGCGGGACCATACAATGAGCAGTTCTTC
v_call: TRBV28; d_call: TRBD2; j_call: TRBJ2-7; clone_size: -; cdr3_aa: CASGTSGPYEQYF; cdr3_nt: TGTGCCAGCGGTACTAGCGGGCCCTACGAGCAGTACTTC
v_call: TRBV27; d_call: -; j_call: TRBJ1-5; clone_size: -; cdr3_aa: CASSFRGSNQPQHF; cdr3_nt: TGTGCCAGCAGTTTTCGAGGTTCCAATCAGCCCCAGCATTTT
v_call: TRBV5-5; d_call: -; j_call: TRBJ1-1; clone_size: -; cdr3_aa: CASGGQSNTEAFF; cdr3_nt: TGTGCCAGCGGTGGGCAGTCCAACACTGAAGCTTTCTTT
v_call: TRBV7-2; d_call: -; j_call: TRBJ2-3; clone_size: -; cdr3_aa: CASSLGAGLTDTQYF; cdr3_nt: TGTGCCAGCAGCTTAGGGGCGGGGCTCACAGATACGCAGTATTTT
v_call: TRBV6-5; d_call: -; j_call: TRBJ2-1; clone_size: -; cdr3_aa: CASSYSRGLDEQFF; cdr3_nt: TGTGCCAGCAGTTACTCAAGGGGGTTGGATGAGCAGTTCTTC
v_call: TRBV2; d_call: -; j_call: TRBJ1-5; clone_size: -; cdr3_aa: CASSERTEYQPQHF; cdr3_nt: TGTGCCAGCAGCGAAAGGACAGAATATCAGCCCCAGCATTTT
v_call: TRBV5-1; d_call: -; j_call: TRBJ1-1; clone_size: few; cdr3_aa: CASSLGQGGMNTEAFF; cdr3_nt: TGCGCCAGCAGCTTGGGACAAGGAGGCATGAACACTGAAGCTTTCTTT
v_call: TRBV5-4; d_call: TRBD1; j_call: TRBJ1-2; clone_size: -; cdr3_aa: CASSLAGTGAYGYTF; cdr3_nt: TGTGCCAGCAGCTTGGCCGGGACAGGGGCCTATGGCTACACCTTC
v_call: TRBV11-1; d_call: -; j_call: TRBJ1-5; clone_size: -; cdr3_aa: CASSLGWSNQPQHF; cdr3_nt: TGTGCCAGCAGCCTCGGTTGGAGCAATCAGCCCCAGCATTTT
v_call: TRBV27; d_call: -; j_call: TRBJ2-3; clone_size: -; cdr3_aa: CAAGGTRAGTQYF; cdr3_nt: TGTGCCGCAGGGGGGACGAGGGCCGGTACGCAGTATTTT
v_call: TRBV11-2; d_call: TRBD2; j_call: TRBJ2-1; clone_size: -; cdr3_aa: CASSLGRVLAGRSYNEQFF; cdr3_nt: TGTGCCAGCAGCTTAGGGAGGGTTCTAGCGGGACGCTCCTACAATGAGCAGTTCTTC
v_call: TRBV28; d_call: TRBD2; j_call: TRBJ2-3; clone_size: -; cdr3_aa: CASSLKIVLAGESTDTQYF; cdr3_nt: TGTGCCAGCAGTCTTAAGATCGTTTTGGCGGGAGAGAGCACAGATACGCAGTATTTT